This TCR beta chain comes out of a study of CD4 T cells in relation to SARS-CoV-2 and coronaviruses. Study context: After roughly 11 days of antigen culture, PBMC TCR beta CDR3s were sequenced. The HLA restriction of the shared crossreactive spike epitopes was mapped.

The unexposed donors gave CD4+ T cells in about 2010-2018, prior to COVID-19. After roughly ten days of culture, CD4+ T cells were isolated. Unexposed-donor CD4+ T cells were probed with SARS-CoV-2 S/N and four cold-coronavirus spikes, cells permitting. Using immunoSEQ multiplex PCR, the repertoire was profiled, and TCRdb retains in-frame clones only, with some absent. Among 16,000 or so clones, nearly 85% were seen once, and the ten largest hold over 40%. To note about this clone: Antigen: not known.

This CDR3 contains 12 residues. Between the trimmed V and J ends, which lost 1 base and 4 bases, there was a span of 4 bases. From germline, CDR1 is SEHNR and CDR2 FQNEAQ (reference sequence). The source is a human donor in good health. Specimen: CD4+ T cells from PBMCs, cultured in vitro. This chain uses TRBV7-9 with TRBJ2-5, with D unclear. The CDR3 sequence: CASSLVGETQYF. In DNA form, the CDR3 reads TGTGCCAGCAGCTTAGTCGGAGAGACCCAGTACTTC.